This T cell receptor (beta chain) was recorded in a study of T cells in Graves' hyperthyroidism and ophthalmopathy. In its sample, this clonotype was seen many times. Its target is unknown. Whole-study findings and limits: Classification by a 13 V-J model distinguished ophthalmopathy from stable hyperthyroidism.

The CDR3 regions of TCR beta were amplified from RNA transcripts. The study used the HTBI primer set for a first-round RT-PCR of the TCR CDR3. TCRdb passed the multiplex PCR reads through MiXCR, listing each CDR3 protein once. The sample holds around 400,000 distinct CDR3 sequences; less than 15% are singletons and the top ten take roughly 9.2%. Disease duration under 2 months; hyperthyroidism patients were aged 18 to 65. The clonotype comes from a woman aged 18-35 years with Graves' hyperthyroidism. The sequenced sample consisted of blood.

CDR3 nucleotides: TGTGCCAGCAGTTTTGGGGCGGGCACAGATACGCAGTATTTT. Its translation is CASSFGAGTDTQYF. This chain uses TRBV12-3 or TRBV12-4 with TRBJ2-3; weak D call: TRBD1 (5 bases). The germline V and J ends were trimmed by 3 bases and 1 base, with 8 bases remaining between them. The CDR3 runs 14 residues.